The clone carrying this TCR beta chain was seen repeatedly, ten times or more. Its antigen is still unknown. Time point: longitudinal time-point 3. The sample originates from a study of neurological immune-mediated disorders. V dropped 5 bases and J dropped 2; count of bases not matched to a gene: 8. CDR1 SEHNR and CDR2 FQNEAQ come from the germline V gene (reference sequence). The CDR3 is 15 amino acids. General study points: Because no CDR3 amino acid sequences were shared across subjects by expanded clones, private repertoires were suggested in all groups.

Each TCR transcript was tagged with a 10-nucleotide random UMI during 5'RACE. A single record per CDR3 protein comes from TCRdb applying MiXCR to the 5' RACE reads. Seen here are about 99,000 distinct CDR3 sequences, approximately 11% observed once, and the top ten hold approximately 3.4%. The gene calls are TRBV7-9 and TRBJ2-7; 8 bases match TRBD1. Specimen: PBMCs. The receptor was isolated from a female donor with HTLV-1-associated myelopathy (HAM/TSP). CDR3 DNA: TGTGCCAGCAGCCAGGACAGGGAGGATACCTACGAGCAGTACTTC. Protein: CASSQDREDTYEQYF.